The 4 T cell receptor beta chains presented below share a single source sample, sequenced in a study of CD8+ T cells in alopecia areata. The authors extracted RNA and reverse transcribed it into cDNA as the sequencing template. Measured with immunoSEQ multiplex PCR; TCRdb has only the in-frame clones, and not every one. The table lists some 180,000 clones, around 63% of them singletons. The specimen was CD4+ T cells sorted from blood, collected at week 0. Every receptor here comes from a human donor with alopecia areata.

The chain joins TRBV27 to TRBJ2-4, with D possibly being TRBD2 (6 bases). The CDR3 is made up of 15 amino acids. Germline V gene lookup returns CDR1 MNHEY and CDR2 SMNVEV (reference sequence). The V and J ends lost 1 base and 3 bases respectively, with 10 bases between them. This CDR3 reads CASSLFWGVKNIQYF. The DNA of the CDR3 is TGTGCCAGCAGTTTATTTTGGGGGGTCAAAAACATTCAGTACTTC.

This clone was seen more than once but under ten times. This sequence joins TRBV7-2 and TRBJ1-1; no definite D call. Germline V CDR1 and CDR2: SGHTA, FQGNSA. The V and J ends lost 4 bases and 11 bases respectively, with 11 bases between them. The CDR3 covers 11 residues. The CDR3 region is CASSSREWAFF. In DNA form, the CDR3 reads TGTGCCAGCAGCTCCCGAGAGTGGGCTTTCTTT.

The chain uses TRBV7-9 and TRBJ1-2; 12 nucleotides line up with TRBD1. V shed 5 bases, J shed 7 bases, and the junction held 8 bases outside the gene matches. Per germline, CDR1 SEHNR and CDR2 FQNEAQ (reference sequence). The CDR3 has 15 residues. The CDR3 DNA sequence: TGTGCCAGCAGCACAGAGGGACAGGGGGCAGGTGGCTACACCTTC. Protein product: CASSTEGQGAGGYTF.

The CDR3 protein is CASSSGQGQPQHF. CDR3 DNA: TGTGCCAGTAGCTCGGGACAGGGACAGCCCCAGCATTTT. This chain uses TRBV19 with TRBJ1-5; 9 positions agree with TRBD1. CDR1 and CDR2 from the germline V gene are LNHDA and SQIVND (reference sequence). Trimming at V came to 6 bases and at J to 7 bases, leaving 4 bases not matched to a gene. CDR3 size: 13 residues.